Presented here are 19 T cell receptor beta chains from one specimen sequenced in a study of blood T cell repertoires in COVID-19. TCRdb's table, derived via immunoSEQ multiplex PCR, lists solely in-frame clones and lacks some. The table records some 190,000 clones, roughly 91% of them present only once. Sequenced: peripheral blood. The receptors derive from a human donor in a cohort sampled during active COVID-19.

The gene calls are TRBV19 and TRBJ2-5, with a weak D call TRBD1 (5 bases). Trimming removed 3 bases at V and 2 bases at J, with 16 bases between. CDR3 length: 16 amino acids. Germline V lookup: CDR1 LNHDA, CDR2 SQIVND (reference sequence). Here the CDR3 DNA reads TGTGCCAGTAGTATCGCTTCTTCCACAGGACAAGAGACCCAGTACTTC. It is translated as CASSIASSTGQETQYF.

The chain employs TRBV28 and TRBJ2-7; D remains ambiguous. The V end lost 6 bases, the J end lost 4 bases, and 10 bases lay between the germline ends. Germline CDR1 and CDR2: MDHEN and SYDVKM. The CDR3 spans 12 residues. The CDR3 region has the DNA TGTGCCAGCAGGGGCTTCGCGTACGAGCAGTACTTC. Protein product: CASRGFAYEQYF.

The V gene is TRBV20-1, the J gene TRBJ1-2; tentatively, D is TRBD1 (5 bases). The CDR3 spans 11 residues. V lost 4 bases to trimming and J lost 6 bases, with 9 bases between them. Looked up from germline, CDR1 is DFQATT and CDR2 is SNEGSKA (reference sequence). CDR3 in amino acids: CSAKGKDGYTF. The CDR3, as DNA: TGCAGTGCTAAGGGGAAGGATGGCTACACCTTC.

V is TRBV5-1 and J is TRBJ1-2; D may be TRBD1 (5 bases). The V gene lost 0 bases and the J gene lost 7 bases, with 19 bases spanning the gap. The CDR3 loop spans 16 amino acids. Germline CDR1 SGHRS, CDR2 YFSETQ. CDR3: CASSLGVNAGSLGYTF. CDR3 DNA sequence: TGCGCCAGCAGCTTGGGGGTAAACGCAGGGTCTCTTGGCTACACCTTC. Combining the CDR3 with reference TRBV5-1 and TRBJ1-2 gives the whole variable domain KAGVTQTPRYLIKTRGQQVTLSCSPISGHRSVSWYQQTPGQGLQFLFEYFSETQRNKGNFPGRFSGRQFSNSRSEMNVSTLELGDSALYLCASSLGVNAGSLGYTFGSGTRLTVV.

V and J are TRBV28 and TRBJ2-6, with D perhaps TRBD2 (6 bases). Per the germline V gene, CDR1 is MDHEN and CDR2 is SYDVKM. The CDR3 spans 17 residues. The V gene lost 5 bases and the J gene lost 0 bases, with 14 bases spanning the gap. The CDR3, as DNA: TGTGCCAGCAGTCCCGGGACTGGAAGCTCTGGGGCCAACGTCCTGACTTTC. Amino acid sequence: CASSPGTGSSGANVLTF.

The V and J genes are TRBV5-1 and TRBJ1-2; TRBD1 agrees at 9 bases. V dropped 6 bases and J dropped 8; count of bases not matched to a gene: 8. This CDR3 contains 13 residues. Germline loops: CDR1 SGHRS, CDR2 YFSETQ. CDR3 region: CASTFGQGYGYTF. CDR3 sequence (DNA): TGCGCCAGCACCTTCGGACAGGGGTACGGCTACACCTTC. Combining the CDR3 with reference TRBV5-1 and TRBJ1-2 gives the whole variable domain KAGVTQTPRYLIKTRGQQVTLSCSPISGHRSVSWYQQTPGQGLQFLFEYFSETQRNKGNFPGRFSGRQFSNSRSEMNVSTLELGDSALYLCASTFGQGYGYTFGSGTRLTVV.

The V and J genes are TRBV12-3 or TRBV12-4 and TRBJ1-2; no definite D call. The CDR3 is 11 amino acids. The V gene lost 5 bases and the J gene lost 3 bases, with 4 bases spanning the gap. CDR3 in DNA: TGTGCCAGCAGTACTTACTATGGCTACACCTTC. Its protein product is CASSTYYGYTF.

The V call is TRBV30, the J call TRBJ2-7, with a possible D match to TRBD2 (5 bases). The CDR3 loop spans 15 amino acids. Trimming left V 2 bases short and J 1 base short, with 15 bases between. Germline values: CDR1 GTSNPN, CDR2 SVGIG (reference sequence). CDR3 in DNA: TGTGCCTGGAGTCCCCCCGGGATCGCATCCTACGAGCAGTACTTC. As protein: CAWSPPGIASYEQYF.

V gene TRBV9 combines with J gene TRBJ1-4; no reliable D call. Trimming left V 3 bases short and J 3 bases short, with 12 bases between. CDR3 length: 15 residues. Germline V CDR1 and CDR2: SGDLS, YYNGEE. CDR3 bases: TGTGCCAGCAGCGCACACAGCAGTCCTAATGAAAAACTGTTTTTT. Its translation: CASSAHSSPNEKLFF.

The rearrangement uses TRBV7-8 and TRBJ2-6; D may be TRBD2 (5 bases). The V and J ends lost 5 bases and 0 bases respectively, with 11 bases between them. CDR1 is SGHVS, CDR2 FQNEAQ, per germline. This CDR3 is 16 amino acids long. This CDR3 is CASSPRGLSGANVLTF. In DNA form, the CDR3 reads TGTGCCAGCAGCCCTAGAGGACTCTCTGGGGCCAACGTCCTGACTTTC.

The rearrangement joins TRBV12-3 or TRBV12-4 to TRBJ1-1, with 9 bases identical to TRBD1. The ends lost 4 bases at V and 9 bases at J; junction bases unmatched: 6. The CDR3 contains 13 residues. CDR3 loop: CASSSGDRGKAFF. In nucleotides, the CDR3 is TGTGCCAGCAGTTCAGGAGACAGGGGGAAAGCTTTCTTT.

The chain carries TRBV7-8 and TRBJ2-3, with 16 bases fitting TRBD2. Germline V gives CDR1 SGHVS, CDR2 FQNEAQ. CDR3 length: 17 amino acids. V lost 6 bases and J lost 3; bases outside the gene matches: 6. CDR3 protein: CASRGTSGGATTDTQYF. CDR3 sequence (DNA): TGTGCCAGCAGAGGGACTAGCGGGGGGGCGACGACAGATACGCAGTATTTT.

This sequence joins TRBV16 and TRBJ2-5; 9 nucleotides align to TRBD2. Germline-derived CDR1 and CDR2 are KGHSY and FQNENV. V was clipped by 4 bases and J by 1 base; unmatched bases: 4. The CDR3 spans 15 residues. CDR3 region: CASSRPAGGQETQYF. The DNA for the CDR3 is TGTGCCAGCAGCCGGCCAGCGGGGGGCCAAGAGACCCAGTACTTC.

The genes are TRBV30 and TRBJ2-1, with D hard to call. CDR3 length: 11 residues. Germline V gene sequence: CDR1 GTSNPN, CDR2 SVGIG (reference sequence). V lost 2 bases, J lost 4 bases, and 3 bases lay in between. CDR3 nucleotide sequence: TGTGCCTGGAGTCTGTACAATGAGCAGTTCTTC. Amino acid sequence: CAWSLYNEQFF.

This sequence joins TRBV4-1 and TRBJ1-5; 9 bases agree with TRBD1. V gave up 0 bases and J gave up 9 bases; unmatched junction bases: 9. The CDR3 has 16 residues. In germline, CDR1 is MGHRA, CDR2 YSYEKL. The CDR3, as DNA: TGCGCCAGCAGCCAAGAACCGGGACAGGGTATCAGGCCCCAGCATTTT. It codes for CASSQEPGQGIRPQHF.

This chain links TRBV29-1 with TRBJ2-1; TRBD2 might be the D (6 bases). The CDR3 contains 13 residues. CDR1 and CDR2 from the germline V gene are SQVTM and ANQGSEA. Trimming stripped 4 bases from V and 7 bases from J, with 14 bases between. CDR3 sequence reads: CSVVFRERNEQFF. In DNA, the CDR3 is TGCAGCGTTGTTTTCCGGGAGAGGAATGAGCAGTTCTTC.

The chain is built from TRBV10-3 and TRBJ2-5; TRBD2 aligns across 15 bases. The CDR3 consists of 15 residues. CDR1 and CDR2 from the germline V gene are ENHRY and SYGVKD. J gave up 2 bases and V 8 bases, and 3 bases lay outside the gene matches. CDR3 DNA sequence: TGTGCCATCGGGACTAGCGGGGGGAAACAAGAGACCCAGTACTTC. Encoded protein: CAIGTSGGKQETQYF.

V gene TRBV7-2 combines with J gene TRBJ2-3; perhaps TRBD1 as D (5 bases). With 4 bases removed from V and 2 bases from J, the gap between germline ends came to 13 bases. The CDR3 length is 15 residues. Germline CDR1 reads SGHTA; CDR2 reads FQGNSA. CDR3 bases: TGTGCCAGCAGCTCCCAGGGTAGCTTCACAGATACGCAGTATTTT. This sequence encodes CASSSQGSFTDTQYF.

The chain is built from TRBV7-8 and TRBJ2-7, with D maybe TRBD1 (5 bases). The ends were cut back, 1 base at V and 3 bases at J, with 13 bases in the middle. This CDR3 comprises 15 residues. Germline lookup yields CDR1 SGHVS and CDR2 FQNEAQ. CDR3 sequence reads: CASSLGQGPNYEQYF. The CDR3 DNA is TGTGCCAGCAGCTTAGGCCAGGGCCCCAACTACGAGCAGTACTTC. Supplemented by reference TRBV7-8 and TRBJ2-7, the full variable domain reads GAGVSQSPRYKVAKRGQDVALRCDPISGHVSLFWYQQALGQGPEFLTYFQNEAQLDKSGLPSDRFFAERPEGSVSTLKIQRTQQEDSAVYLCASSLGQGPNYEQYFGPGTRLTVT.